The TCR beta chain described here comes from a study of regulatory T cells in long-lasting Graves disease. Study-level points and caveats: Segments TRBV28, TRBJ1-2 and TRBJ2-5 showed preferential usage in persistent disease.

The time point denotes: newly diagnosed GD, antithyroid drugs for less than 3 months. PBMC RNA served as the TCR library source. As concerns this clonotype: Its antigen remains unknown.

Germline lookup yields CDR1 DFQATT and CDR2 SNEGSKA (reference sequence). Trimming took off 0 bases at V and 4 bases at J, with 7 bases between the two ends. The length of the CDR3 is 12 residues. For TCR beta, libraries came from iRepertoire HTBI primers and Arm-PCR of CDR3 regions. A single record per CDR3 protein comes from TCRdb applying MiXCR to the multiplex PCR reads. Of about 420,000 distinct CDR3 sequences listed, less than 20% are singletons. The same specimen was also included in a second study, on T cells in Graves' hyperthyroidism and ophthalmopathy. In that study: When the TCR CDR3 underwent first-round RT-PCR, the HTBI primer set was used.

The V gene is TRBV20-1, the J gene TRBJ2-7; D is unclear. The sample consisted of peripheral blood mononuclear cells (PBMCs), taken at new diagnosis, from a patient treated with antithyroid drugs. This receptor was taken from a woman aged 18-30 years with Graves disease. The CDR3 loop reads CSAREPGYEQYF. The CDR3 DNA reads as TGCAGTGCTAGAGAGCCTGGGTACGAGCAGTACTTC.